These 2 T cell receptor beta chains came from one sample sequenced in a study of CD8+CD57+ T cells in acquired aplastic anemia. TCR beta VDJ and CDR3 were profiled, and genomic DNA was the template. From the reads, TCRdb called clonotypes with MiXCR, one entry per CDR3 protein. The repertoire holds 180,000 or so distinct CDR3 sequences, with about 45% as singletons. Flow cytometry had shown expanded CD8+CD57+ cells in the patients chosen for sequencing. The sequenced material came from sorted CD4+, CD8+, or CD8+CD57+ T cells (not recorded which) from PBMCs. The receptors stem from a human donor with aplastic anemia.

This clonotype was seen ten or more times. The rearrangement links TRBV20-1 to TRBJ1-6, with 7 bases identical to TRBD1. The length of the CDR3 is 15 residues. With V trimmed by 5 bases and J by 3 bases, 7 bases remained unmatched. CDR1 DFQATT and CDR2 SNEGSKA come from the germline V gene (reference sequence). CDR3 nucleotide sequence: TGCAGTGCTCCGGACAGGAGAATCTATAATTCACCCCTCCACTTT. Translating gives CSAPDRRIYNSPLHF.

The V and J genes are TRBV20-1 and TRBJ2-6, with 10 nucleotides matching TRBD2. Losses at the gene ends were 3 bases for V and 5 bases for J; bases not matched to a gene: 7. The CDR3 loop spans 16 amino acids. Germline V lookup: CDR1 DFQATT, CDR2 SNEGSKA (reference sequence). The CDR3 loop is CSASLQRGGRANVLTF. The CDR3 nucleotides are TGCAGTGCTAGCCTTCAGCGGGGGGGTCGGGCCAACGTCCTGACTTTC.